This T cell receptor (beta chain) comes out of a study of beta chain features in type 1 diabetes listed by TCRdb under 2018. Background on the whole study: No differences in mean age, gender distribution, total cell number or subset yield were found between patients and healthy donors. A total of 90 million to 120 million sorted cells were examined across all samples, and a strong correlation was observed between cell number per subset and RNA yield. The study compared the TCRB repertoires of sorted circulating CD4+ T cell subsets in recently diagnosed type 1 diabetes patients with those in matched healthy donors. Regulatory and stem cell-like memory subsets were isolated from only 8 patients and roughly 8 healthy donors, whereas naive and central memory subsets came from all 28 donors. What the authors observed across the whole study: The naive, central memory and regulatory TCRB repertoires appeared to resemble one another more closely among patients than among healthy donors. At VDJ recombination sites, type 1 diabetes patients had fewer insertions and more deleted nucleotides, which implies abnormalities in thymic rearrangement. Sequencing cDNA rather than genomic DNA could over-represent highly expressing activated cells, although activation and CD3 levels did not differ between groups. A moderate but significant shortening of TCRB CDR3 length was observed in type 1 diabetes patients in all four CD4+ subsets. Shorter templates might have been favored by PCR, but patient and control samples were amplified and corrected together, so both groups would have been affected equally by any skew. Because small numbers of individuals were included in the HLA sub-analyses, any influence of HLA type on TCRB rearrangement was left unresolved.

The entire amount of isolated RNA was reverse transcribed using the High Capacity cDNA Reverse Transcription Kit, so the sequenced TCRB transcripts were expressed ones. Deep immunoSEQ sequencing was performed on naive, central memory and regulatory T cell samples, with an average of roughly 4 million total reads per sample. Sorted cells were lysed in RLT buffer and RNA was extracted with DNase-treated RNeasy Micro or Mini kits, depending on cell number. To prevent cross-contamination, each cell subset was processed individually, whereas patient and healthy donor samples were processed jointly. Using the immunoSEQ multiplex PCR, TCRB sequences were amplified from cDNA into 87-bp fragments spanning the CDR3 region. Sequencing of the amplicons was performed on the Illumina HiSeq platform. The published analysis was carried out like this. PCR bias was corrected computationally using synthetic template baselines, and reads within Hamming distance 2 were collapsed, with unmergeable singletons discarded. By aligning reads against IMGT, V, D and J genes, CDR3 length, and insertions or deletions at six rearrangement sites were assigned. Within each subset, clonotype counts were normalized to the number of sorted cells before true diversity and Gini coefficients were calculated with the tcR R package. Repertoire sharing was quantified using the overlap coefficient calculated on TCRB nucleotide sequences. As a proxy for the pre-selection repertoire, out-of-frame TCRB sequences from naive cells were analyzed. TCRdb obtained this table from immuneACCESS and retained in-frame rearrangements with V and J assigned. These tables miss some clones; where compared with another copy, unresolved V genes account for less than half of the shortfall, and the remainder is unexplained. V, J and clone size were drawn from that table, and D and trimming were deduced from the DNA. The table for this sample lists about 260,000 clones; 68% of them were counted only once. The top ten clonotypes cover approximately 0.05% of the sample.

In regard to this clone: Which antigen it targets is not known. Per-base quality was not reported, and no clone a single base away is much larger than it.

Each donor gave one peripheral blood draw, averaging approximately 0.11 L, which was collected into heparinised tubes. A BD FACSAria II and a panel including CD45RO, CCR7, CD25, CD127, CD95 and CD27 were used to sort naive, central memory, regulatory and stem cell-like memory CD4+ T cells. A purity above 98% was achieved for all sorted populations. PBMCs were isolated right away by Lymphoprep density gradient centrifugation and were stained directly, without culture. To minimize batch effects, samples were stained and sorted in pairs, one healthy donor with one patient per experiment. This clonotype was sampled from a man aged 25 to 45 in good health. Sequenced sample: naive CD4+ T cells from blood. The sample's cell subset or site label is to be understood as: true naive CD4+ T cells.

The nucleotides read TGTGCCTGGAGTGAACGGAGCTCTGGGGCCAACGTCCTGACTTTC. Translated, it gives CAWSERSSGANVLTF. Here the chain combines TRBV30 and TRBJ2-6; the D gene is not confidently resolved. The germline V gene (reference sequence) specifies GTSNPN as CDR1 and SVGIG as CDR2. Trimming at the junction amounts to 1 base on V and 0 bases on J, and the germline ends lie 7 bases apart. The CDR3 covers 15 residues, taking in both the cysteine and the phenylalanine. The kept DNA is CDR3 alone, 45 bases in frame from the first base.